This record covers a single T cell receptor beta chain. The data were taken from a study of cytomegalovirus exposure and HLA in healthy donors. Study context: An analysis done earlier identified some 120 million unique TCR beta sequences from roughly 190 million T cells.

J gave up 0 bases and V 3 bases, and 2 bases lay outside the gene matches. Germline CDR1 and CDR2: KGHSH and LQKENI. This CDR3 has 15 amino acids. 60 Vbeta and 13 Jbeta primers were used in PCR. Per the original methods: Unique TCR beta chains numbered 80 million to 95 million in a later analysis, with approximately 10 million shared. Clones were sequenced by immunoSEQ multiplex PCR, and TCRdb holds only the in-frame ones, with some missing. Clonal size and the V and J genes are those of that table, whereas D and trimming came from the DNA. The sample includes about 110,000 clones, over 65% of them seen just once.

The sequenced material came from PBMCs. The receptor's source is a man younger than 45 in good health and CMV-seropositive. This sequence joins TRBV18 and TRBJ2-1, with 7 positions matching TRBD1. CDR3 protein: CASSPGDSSYNEQFF. CDR3 bases: TGTGCCAGCTCACCCGGGGACAGCTCCTACAATGAGCAGTTCTTC.